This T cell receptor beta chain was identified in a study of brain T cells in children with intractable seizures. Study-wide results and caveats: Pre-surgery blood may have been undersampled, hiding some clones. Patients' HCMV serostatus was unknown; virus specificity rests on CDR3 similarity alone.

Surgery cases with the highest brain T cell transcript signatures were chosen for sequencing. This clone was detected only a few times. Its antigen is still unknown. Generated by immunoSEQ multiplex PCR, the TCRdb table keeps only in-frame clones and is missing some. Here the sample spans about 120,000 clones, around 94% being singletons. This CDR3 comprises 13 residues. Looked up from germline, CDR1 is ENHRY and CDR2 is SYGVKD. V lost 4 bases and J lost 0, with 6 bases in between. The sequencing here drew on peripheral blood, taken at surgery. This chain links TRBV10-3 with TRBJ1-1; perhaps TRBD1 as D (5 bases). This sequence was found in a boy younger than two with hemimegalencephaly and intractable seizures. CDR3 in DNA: TGTGCCATCAGTGTGGGGGTGAACACTGAAGCTTTCTTT. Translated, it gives CAISVGVNTEAFF.